This TCR beta chain emerged from a study of T cells after yellow fever vaccination (dated by TCRdb to the late 2010s). Regarding the complete study: Libraries from fractions with low cell numbers were prepared with the SMART-Seq v4 Ultra Low Input RNA kit. Two healthy male donors, one aged 18 to 30 and one aged 30 to 40 years, made up the cohort. Bulk TCR alpha and beta repertoires were sequenced longitudinally to track T-cell clones before and after primary and booster YFV17D yellow fever vaccination. Blood samples were taken at several timepoints before and after primary and secondary immunization, and bulk PBMC replicates and cell subsets were isolated. Study-wide findings and limitations: The study included only two donors, which limits how far the findings can be generalized. Computational filtering was required because FACS-sorted repertoires could contain abundant contaminating clonotypes from the bulk population. After the booster, most clones that had expanded after primary vaccination were detected again (approximately 96% of CD4 and over 75% of CD8), suggesting broad maintenance of memory. A small fraction of clonotypes appeared in both the CD4 and CD8 compartments, likely as a result of convergent recombination. The secondary T-cell response was weaker than the primary response but faster, peaking on day 5 instead of day 15.

TCR cDNA was synthesized by 5'RACE template switching, through which a universal primer site and unique molecular identifiers were introduced. cDNA synthesis was primed from both the TCR alpha and TCR beta constant segments. Two PCR steps were used to amplify libraries, with sample barcodes and sequencing adapters being added in the second step. Sequencing of libraries was performed on Illumina HiSeq 2500 (2x100 bp) or NovaSeq (2x150 bp). The published analysis was carried out like this. Demultiplexing of reads and collapsing into UMI consensus sequences were performed with MIGEC, and V(D)J alignment was carried out with MiXCR. Vaccine-responding clonotypes were identified with edgeR using replicate PBMC samples, with FDR below 0.01 and a log2 fold change above 5 up to day 15 being required. Bulk clonotypes were assigned CD4 or CD8 identity according to which sequenced CD4 or CD8 repertoire held them at higher abundance. TCRdb itself trimmed the public reads at Q25 with fastp, ran MiXCR and retained productive beta chains. CDR3 protein sequences are deduplicated, and each keeps its most common genes and DNA. These V and J calls derive from TCRdb rather than the authors' analysis. For this sample there are about 580,000 distinct CDR3 sequences; about a sixth appear just once. The top ten constitute roughly 17% of the sample.

In light of the paper, this sample's treatment or condition label describes: live attenuated yellow fever vaccine strain. At every blood-draw timepoint, two biological replicates of bulk PBMCs were collected. PBMCs were isolated from peripheral blood using a standard Ficoll-Paque protocol. TriZol was used to extract RNA from bulk PBMCs, CD4 and CD8 fractions, and dextramer-positive and dextramer-negative fractions. The germline V gene specifies MGHRA as CDR1 and YSYEKL as CDR2. V is shortened by 5 bases, J by 1 base, and the region joining them spans 18 bases. Counted from cysteine to phenylalanine, this CDR3 has 17 amino acids. Only the CDR3 region is kept as DNA, spanning 51 bases read in frame from base 1. Only a few counts were recorded for this clonotype. Its specific antigen is unknown. Nothing much larger sits one base from this clone, and base qualities are not available.

The material sequenced was PBMCs, taken 5 days after the first yellow fever vaccination. The sequence links TRBV4-1 to TRBJ2-1, with a tentative D gene TRBD1 over 7 matching bases. The clonotype comes from a man younger than 35 who received the YFV17D yellow fever vaccine. The DNA sequence is as follows: TGCGCCAGCAGCGCTACACGGCAGGGGGGTTCCTACAATGAGCAGTTCTTC. It is translated as CASSATRQGGSYNEQFF.